A single sample gave rise to the 20 T cell receptor beta chains below, sequenced in a study of shared clonotypes between healthy human individuals. The repertoire was sequenced with immunoSEQ multiplex PCR; TCRdb's copy has only in-frame clones and lacks some. Counted here are millions of clones, about 92% occurring once; the ten biggest clones make up 0.14%. The sequenced material came from naive CD4+ T cells sorted from blood. Subset reported: CD45RA+ positively selected. The receptors shown here come from a man younger than 35 in good health.

Only one count was recorded for this clone. This chain connects TRBV5-1 to TRBJ2-5; D may match TRBD1 or TRBD2 (6 bases each). This CDR3 is 15 amino acids long. Trimming removed 3 bases from V and 2 bases from J, with 14 bases in between. Germline V CDR1 and CDR2: SGHRS, YFSETQ. This chain's CDR3 is CASSSEGQGQETQYF. DNA for the CDR3: TGCGCCAGCAGCTCGGAGGGGCAGGGGCAAGAGACCCAGTACTTC.

This sequence joins TRBV2 and TRBJ1-2, with a possible D match to TRBD1 (6 bases). The CDR3 extends over 13 amino acids. Trimming stripped 6 bases from V and 5 bases from J, with 13 bases between. The germline V gene has CDR1 SNHLY and CDR2 FYNNEI. DNA for the CDR3: TGTGCCAGCAGCTCCGTTACAGGGTATGGCTACACCTTC. The encoded protein is CASSSVTGYGYTF.

V and J are TRBV7-2 and TRBJ2-5, with TRBD2 identical over 13 bases. Looked up from germline, CDR1 is SGHTA and CDR2 is FQGNSA. CDR3 length: 18 residues. V gave up 1 base and J gave up 4 bases; unmatched junction bases: 9. The CDR3 DNA reads TGTGCCAGCAGCTTAGAAAGCATGGGACTAGCGGGAAGAGAGACCCAGTACTTC. Protein product: CASSLESMGLAGRETQYF.

The rearrangement joins TRBV6-4 to TRBJ1-1, with D unclear. The CDR3 has 13 amino acids. CDR1 and CDR2 from the germline V gene are MRHNA and SNTAGT. Trimming took 4 bases from V and 6 from J, leaving 12 bases between them. The CDR3 DNA sequence: TGTGCCAGCAGTGCGGTACTCCAATCTGAAGCTTTCTTT. Translating gives CASSAVLQSEAFF.

The gene calls are TRBV9 and TRBJ2-3, with 8 bases aligning to TRBD2. This CDR3 comprises 14 residues. The J segment lost 5 bases and the V segment lost 5 bases, leaving 7 bases of the junction unmatched. Germline loops: CDR1 SGDLS, CDR2 YYNGEE. In nucleotides, the CDR3 is TGTGCCAGCAGAGAGGGACTAGTGGGAGATACGCAGTATTTT. Its translation is CASREGLVGDTQYF.

Comment on this clone: Within the sample, other DNA sequences also encode this same CDR3. The rearrangement uses TRBV5-4 and TRBJ2-7; D might be TRBD1 (6 bases). Germline V gene data show CDR1 as SGHNT and CDR2 as YYREEE (reference sequence). Trimming cost V 4 bases and J 2 bases, with 10 bases left between them. This CDR3 is built from 13 residues. CDR3 nucleotide sequence: TGTGCCAGCAGCCCGGACAGAGCCTACGAGCAGTACTTC. As protein: CASSPDRAYEQYF. The complete variable domain, with remaining parts taken from reference TRBV5-4 and TRBJ2-7, reads ETGVTQSPTHLIKTRGQQVTLRCSSQSGHNTVSWYQQALGQGPQFIFQYYREEENGRGNFPPRFSGLQFPNYSSELNVNALELDDSALYLCASSPDRAYEQYFGPGTRLTVT.

The V and J genes are TRBV9 and TRBJ2-3; no clear D. The V end lost 3 bases, the J end lost 3 bases, and 8 bases lay between the germline ends. The CDR3 is 13 amino acids. CDR1 and CDR2 (germline): SGDLS, YYNGEE. The CDR3 protein is CASSDWGTDTQYF. The CDR3 nucleotides read TGTGCCAGCAGCGACTGGGGTACAGATACGCAGTATTTT.

A note on this clone: A junction boundary mismatches the germline segment, possibly from a read error. J is TRBJ2-2 and V is TRBV11-3, with D unresolved. This CDR3 comprises 13 residues. Looked up from germline, CDR1 is SGHNT and CDR2 is YENEEA. The DNA for the CDR3 is TGTGCCAGCAGCCTAGAGGCGGTCGGGGAGCTGTTTTTT. This codes for CASSLEAVGELFF.

The chain couples TRBV9 to TRBJ2-3; 8 bases are a match to TRBD1. The ends lost 0 bases at V and 5 bases at J; junction bases unmatched: 8. CDR3 length: 16 residues. The germline V gene has CDR1 SGDLS and CDR2 YYNGEE. The chain's CDR3 is CASSVEARGRGDTQYF. The CDR3 bases are TGTGCCAGCAGCGTAGAGGCCAGGGGGCGAGGAGATACGCAGTATTTT.

The rearrangement links TRBV9 to TRBJ2-2; D is uncertain. Germline V gene sequence: CDR1 SGDLS, CDR2 YYNGEE. The V gene lost 0 bases and the J gene lost 6 bases, with 9 bases spanning the gap. This CDR3 comprises 14 residues. The chain's CDR3 is CASSVGPPAGELFF. In DNA, the CDR3 is TGTGCCAGCAGCGTAGGGCCGCCGGCCGGGGAGCTGTTTTTT. The variable domain in full, with the rest retrieved from reference TRBV9 and TRBJ2-2, is DSGVTQTPKHLITATGQRVTLRCSPRSGDLSVYWYQQSLDQGLQFLIQYYNGEERAKGNILERFSAQQFPDLHSELNLSSLELGDSALYFCASSVGPPAGELFFGEGSRLTVL.

This sequence joins TRBV6-4 and TRBJ1-2; no clear D gene. Per germline, CDR1 MRHNA and CDR2 SNTAGT. V was pared by 10 bases and J by 8 bases, with 14 bases between. This CDR3 spans 11 amino acids. The CDR3 here is CATRHARGYTF. CDR3 DNA sequence: TGTGCCACTAGACACGCCCGAGGCTACACCTTC.

The chain uses TRBV2 and TRBJ2-2; D remains unclear. Germline CDR1 is SNHLY and CDR2 is FYNNEI. The CDR3 runs 14 residues. V gave up 4 bases and J gave up 2 bases, with 8 bases separating them. The CDR3 is CASSVTGNTGELFF. In DNA, the CDR3 is TGTGCCAGCAGTGTAACTGGAAACACCGGGGAGCTGTTTTTT.

Remarks on this clone: The same CDR3 arises from other DNA sequences in this sample as well. CDR3 in DNA: TGTGCCAGCAGTGAAGGGCTTGCCAAAAACATTCAGTACTTC. As protein: CASSEGLAKNIQYF. This chain links TRBV6-1 with TRBJ2-4; no clear D gene. Germline values: CDR1 MNHNS, CDR2 SASEGT. The CDR3 covers 14 residues. The V end was cut by 1 base, the J end by 1 base, with 5 bases between.

In regard to this clone: In the same sample, other DNA sequences code for this CDR3. The chain uses TRBV19 and TRBJ2-2; the match to TRBD1 covers 10 bases. V lost 6 bases to trimming and J lost 3 bases; unmatched junction nucleotides: 1. Germline V gives CDR1 LNHDA, CDR2 SQIVND (reference sequence). This CDR3 has 14 residues. The CDR3 DNA follows: TGTGCCAGTAGAGGGACAGGGGACACCGGGGAGCTGTTTTTT. This sequence encodes CASRGTGDTGELFF.

The CDR3 is CASSSAGIRTGELFF. Here the CDR3 DNA reads TGCGCCAGCAGCTCGGCAGGGATCCGGACCGGGGAGCTGTTTTTT. The chain uses TRBV5-1 and TRBJ2-2; maybe TRBD1 (5 bases). V was pared by 3 bases and J by 5 bases, with 14 bases between. Germline values: CDR1 SGHRS, CDR2 YFSETQ. The CDR3 has 15 amino acids.

The rearrangement links TRBV30 to TRBJ2-7; D gene uncertain. This CDR3 contains 12 residues. CDR1 and CDR2 (germline): GTSNPN, SVGIG (reference sequence). V lost 5 bases and J lost 3, with 11 bases in between. In DNA form, the CDR3 reads TGTGCCTGGGCAACGCGGTACTACGAGCAGTACTTC. Protein: CAWATRYYEQYF.

V usage is TRBV5-1 and J usage is TRBJ1-3; D perhaps matches TRBD1 (6 bases). Germline lookup yields CDR1 SGHRS and CDR2 YFSETQ. The length of the CDR3 is 15 residues. Trimming removed 4 bases from V and 0 bases from J, with 11 bases in between. CDR3: CASSRQGSSGNTIYF. The CDR3 DNA follows: TGCGCCAGCAGCCGGCAGGGGAGCTCTGGAAACACCATATATTTT.

The rearrangement joins TRBV28 to TRBJ2-7; tentative D call: TRBD1 (5 bases). Germline V gives CDR1 MDHEN, CDR2 SYDVKM. The CDR3 spans 12 residues. V lost 10 bases, J lost 2 bases, and 12 bases lay in between. The CDR3 region is CATTGQAYEQYF. In nucleotides, the CDR3 is TGTGCCACCACAGGCCAGGCCTACGAGCAGTACTTC.

CDR3 sequence (DNA): TGCGCCAGCAGGACTAGCGGGGGGGCCTACGAGCAGTACTTC. Its translation: CASRTSGGAYEQYF. V gene TRBV5-1 combines with J gene TRBJ2-7; TRBD2 agrees at 14 bases. This CDR3 comprises 14 residues. Germline CDR1 reads SGHRS; CDR2 reads YFSETQ. V trimming: 5 bases; J trimming: 2 bases; junction bases outside the gene matches: 0.

The CDR3 sequence: CASRNPGQGQPQHF. The CDR3, as DNA: TGTGCCAGCAGGAATCCGGGACAGGGACAGCCCCAGCATTTT. The chain links TRBV28 to TRBJ1-5; 9 bases agree with TRBD1. Germline V lookup: CDR1 MDHEN, CDR2 SYDVKM. The CDR3 is made up of 14 amino acids. Trimming at V came to 6 bases and at J to 7 bases, leaving 7 bases not matched to a gene.